This TCR beta chain stems from a study of PD-L1 blockade in urothelial cancer. Study-level information: About 90% of the roughly 30 patients were men whose urothelial cancer was bladder-origin. A median approximately 140,000 T cells were found in blood samples.

The trim removed 0 bases at V and 0 bases at J, leaving 8 bases unmatched. From germline, CDR1 is MGHRA and CDR2 YSYEKL. The CDR3 has 19 amino acids. What went into each PCR as a spike was synthetic TCR analog templates. Some clones are missing from TCRdb's copy, which holds only in-frame ones; the method was immunoSEQ multiplex PCR. Found here are roughly 17,000 clones, 87% of them singletons; the top ten hold about 5.6%. The rearrangement joins TRBV4-1 to TRBJ1-6, with 7 bases aligning to TRBD1. This specimen was PBMCs, taken around atezolizumab (anti-PD-L1) treatment. This clonotype was sampled from a man aged 50-59 years with urothelial cancer. The CDR3 spells CASSQELRPGGSYNSPLHF. In nucleotides, the CDR3 is TGCGCCAGCAGCCAAGAATTGAGGCCAGGGGGCTCCTATAATTCACCCCTCCACTTT.